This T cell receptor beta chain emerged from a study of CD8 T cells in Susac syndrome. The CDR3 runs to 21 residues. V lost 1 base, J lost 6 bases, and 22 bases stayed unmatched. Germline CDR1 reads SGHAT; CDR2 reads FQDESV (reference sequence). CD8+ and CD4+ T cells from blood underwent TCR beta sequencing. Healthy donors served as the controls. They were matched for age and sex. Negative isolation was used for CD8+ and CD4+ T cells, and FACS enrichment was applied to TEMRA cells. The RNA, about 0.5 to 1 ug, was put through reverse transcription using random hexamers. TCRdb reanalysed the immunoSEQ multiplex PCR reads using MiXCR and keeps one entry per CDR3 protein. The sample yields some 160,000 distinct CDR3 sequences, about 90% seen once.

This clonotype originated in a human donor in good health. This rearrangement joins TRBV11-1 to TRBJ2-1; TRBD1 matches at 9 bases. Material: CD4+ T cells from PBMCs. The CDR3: CASSLDWGDRDGPMNGNEQFF. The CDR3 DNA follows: TGTGCCAGCAGCTTAGATTGGGGGGACAGGGATGGACCTATGAACGGCAATGAGCAGTTCTTC. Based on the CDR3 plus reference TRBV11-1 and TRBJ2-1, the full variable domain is EAEVAQSPRYKITEKSQAVAFWCDPISGHATLYWYRQILGQGPELLVQFQDESVVDDSQLPKDRFSAERLKGVDSTLKIQPAELGDSAMYLCASSLDWGDRDGPMNGNEQFFGPGTRLTVL.